This T cell receptor beta chain derives from a study of cytomegalovirus exposure and HLA in healthy donors. The study drew the donors from its approximately 120-subject validation cohort, separate from the roughly 670-subject first cohort. The table came from immunoSEQ multiplex PCR; TCRdb's copy has only in-frame clones and leaves some out. The data contain 70,000 to 85,000 clones, roughly 92% of them singletons. In this sample, this clone turned up once. No antigen is known for it. Findings of the study overall: A few CMV-associated chains proved CMV antigen-specific in vitro. It was reported that the classifier diagnosed cytomegalovirus status with high specificity and sensitivity in both the original and validation cohorts.

Trimming shortened V by 7 bases and J by 7 bases, and 14 bases separated the two germline ends. There are 13 residues in the CDR3. Germline V gene data show CDR1 as MGHRA and CDR2 as YSYEKL. Sequencing was done on a sample of PBMCs. The V call is TRBV4-1, the J call TRBJ2-1, with TRBD2 as a possible D gene (7 bases). The TCR originated in a woman under 30 in good health and CMV-seropositive. The CDR3 DNA sequence: TGCGCCAGCACCAAGGGGAGGGGGAATGAGCAGTTCTTC. Residues: CASTKGRGNEQFF.